This entry describes one TCR beta chain. This record comes from a study of T cell changes during pregnancy in multiple sclerosis. Profiled with immunoSEQ multiplex PCR; TCRdb holds only in-frame clones, not every one. The sample contains 69,000 or so clones, approximately 92% of which appear only once. Germline-derived CDR1 and CDR2 are SEHNR and FQNEAQ (reference sequence). This CDR3 is built from 16 residues. J gave up 8 bases and V 5 bases, and 12 bases lay outside the gene matches. Material: peripheral blood, obtained in the third trimester of pregnancy. This chain uses TRBV7-9 with TRBJ2-5; 12 bases are a match to TRBD2. The sequence was obtained from a female donor in good health, enrolled as a control in a pregnancy study. The CDR3 DNA reads TGTGCCAGCAGCCTACGGACTAGCGGGACGAGTGGTACCCAGTACTTC. Translating gives CASSLRTSGTSGTQYF.